The 21 T cell receptor beta chains given below trace back to one sample, sequenced in a study of cytomegalovirus exposure and HLA in healthy donors. The study ran its PCR with 60 Vbeta and 13 Jbeta primers. The table came from immunoSEQ multiplex PCR; TCRdb's copy has only in-frame clones and leaves some out. The sample totals 40,000 to 65,000 clones. The specimen was PBMCs. The receptors originated from a man aged 35 to 55 in good health and CMV-seropositive.

This chain uses TRBV7-6 with TRBJ2-5, with D possibly being TRBD2 (5 bases). Between the trimmed V and J ends, which lost 1 base and 5 bases, there was a span of 11 bases. In germline, CDR1 is SGHVS, CDR2 FNYEAQ. The CDR3 loop spans 14 amino acids. DNA for the CDR3: TGTGCCAGCAGCTTAGAAGAGGGCTGGGAGACCCAGTACTTC. It encodes CASSLEEGWETQYF.

The chain combines TRBV27 with TRBJ2-1; D possibly corresponds to TRBD1 (5 bases). Trimming pared 5 bases from V and 8 bases from J, leaving 13 bases between. Germline CDR1 reads MNHEY; CDR2 reads SMNVEV (reference sequence). The CDR3 extends over 13 amino acids. The CDR3 sequence is CASSLLGPDEQFF. The DNA of the CDR3 is TGTGCCAGCAGTCTCCTGGGGCCCGATGAGCAGTTCTTC.

This chain uses TRBV6-5 with TRBJ2-5; TRBD2 matches at 8 bases. CDR1 and CDR2 from the germline V gene are MNHEY and SVGAGI. The length of the CDR3 is 14 residues. Unmatched junction bases numbered 2, after V lost 2 bases and J lost 3 bases. This CDR3 reads CASSYRGGKETQYF. The DNA for the CDR3 is TGTGCCAGCAGTTACCGGGGGGGAAAAGAGACCCAGTACTTC.

The J gene is TRBJ2-7, the V gene TRBV27; D perhaps matches TRBD2 (7 bases). V was clipped by 1 base and J by 4 bases, with 17 bases between them. The CDR3 has 16 amino acids. Germline V CDR1 and CDR2: MNHEY, SMNVEV (reference sequence). DNA for the CDR3: TGTGCCAGCAGTTTATTTTTTGGGGGGGGCCGGTACGAGCAGTACTTC. This gives the protein CASSLFFGGGRYEQYF.

The chain carries TRBV7-8 and TRBJ2-7, with 9 bases aligning to TRBD2. Germline CDR1 is SGHVS and CDR2 is FQNEAQ. The CDR3 sequence is 14 residues long. V was pared by 6 bases and J by 7 bases, with 10 bases of the junction left unmatched. CDR3 coding DNA: TGTGCCAGCAGAGGGCGGGAGGGCCTAGCAGAGCAGTACTTC. Translation gives CASRGREGLAEQYF.

This chain joins TRBV5-1 and TRBJ1-2; 9 bases fit TRBD1. Looked up from germline, CDR1 is SGHRS and CDR2 is YFSETQ. The CDR3 contains 15 residues. The J segment lost 8 bases and the V segment lost 5 bases, leaving 13 bases of the junction unmatched. The CDR3 is CASSPSSGTGNGYTF. For the CDR3, the DNA is TGCGCCAGCAGTCCCTCCTCCGGGACAGGGAACGGCTACACCTTC. The full variable domain, rest sourced from reference TRBV5-1 and TRBJ1-2, is KAGVTQTPRYLIKTRGQQVTLSCSPISGHRSVSWYQQTPGQGLQFLFEYFSETQRNKGNFPGRFSGRQFSNSRSEMNVSTLELGDSALYLCASSPSSGTGNGYTFGSGTRLTVV.

The rearrangement uses TRBV13 and TRBJ2-3; 9 bases fit TRBD2. Germline V CDR1 and CDR2: PRHDT, FYEKMQ (reference sequence). After removal of 0 bases from V and 5 bases from J, the junction contained 6 bases not matched to a gene. CDR3 size: 16 residues. The CDR3 loop reads CASSLGGGRALDTQYF. The CDR3 nucleotides are TGTGCCAGCAGCTTAGGCGGCGGGAGGGCCTTAGATACGCAGTATTTT.

The V and J genes are TRBV7-2 and TRBJ2-3; D possibly corresponds to TRBD1 (6 bases). Germline lookup yields CDR1 SGHTA and CDR2 FQGNSA. Trimming took 5 bases from V and 3 from J, leaving 12 bases between them. This CDR3 comprises 14 residues. The CDR3 nucleotides are TGTGCCAGCAGCGCGACAGGTGCGACAGATACGCAGTATTTT. Translated, it gives CASSATGATDTQYF. Full variable domain (rest looked up from reference TRBV7-2 and TRBJ2-3): GAGVSQSPSNKVTEKGKDVELRCDPISGHTALYWYRQSLGQGLEFLIYFQGNSAPDKSGLPSDRFSAERTGGSVSTLTIQRTQQEDSAVYLCASSATGATDTQYFGPGTRLTVL.

The V gene is TRBV2, the J gene TRBJ1-2; 12 bases map to TRBD1. V was pared by 4 bases and J by 3 bases, with 6 bases of the junction left unmatched. The CDR3 sequence is 16 residues long. Germline V gives CDR1 SNHLY, CDR2 FYNNEI. The chain's CDR3 is CASSVGQGAFDYGYTF. CDR3 DNA: TGTGCCAGCAGTGTGGGACAGGGGGCTTTCGACTATGGCTACACCTTC.

In regard to this clone: A junction end diverges from the germline sequence, so it may reflect a read error. In the same sample, other DNA sequences code for this CDR3. V is TRBV6-4 and J is TRBJ2-6, with a possible D match to TRBD1 (6 bases). CDR3 length: 16 residues. Per the germline V gene, CDR1 is MRHNA and CDR2 is SNTAGT. CDR3: CASSDSDSSGANVLTF. DNA for the CDR3: TGTGCTAGCAGTGACTCGGACAGCTCTGGGGCCAACGTCCTGACTTTC.

The chain uses TRBV28 and TRBJ2-5, with D tentatively TRBD2 (5 bases). Germline CDR1 MDHEN, CDR2 SYDVKM. V gave up 5 bases and J gave up 0 bases, with 13 bases separating them. This CDR3 is built from 15 residues. The CDR3 nucleotides read TGTGCCAGCAGTCGGGAAGGGCGCGACCAAGAGACCCAGTACTTC. Translating gives CASSREGRDQETQYF. The complete variable domain, with remaining parts taken from reference TRBV28 and TRBJ2-5, reads DVKVTQSSRYLVKRTGEKVFLECVQDMDHENMFWYRQDPGLGLRLIYFSYDVKMKEKGDIPEGYSVSREKKERFSLILESASTNQTSMYLCASSREGRDQETQYFGPGTRLLVL.

The chain has TRBV5-4 and TRBJ2-7; 9 nucleotides line up with TRBD2. Trimming took 4 bases from V and 11 from J; bases not matched to a gene: 4. The CDR3 contains 11 residues. Germline CDR1 SGHNT, CDR2 YYREEE (reference sequence). CDR3 nucleotides: TGTGCCAGCAGCCAGGGACTAGCCAAGTACTTC. It specifies CASSQGLAKYF.

V and J are TRBV7-8 and TRBJ1-5, with TRBD1 identical over 10 bases. V was clipped by 2 bases and J by 4 bases; unmatched bases: 2. Germline lookup yields CDR1 SGHVS and CDR2 FQNEAQ. This CDR3 comprises 15 residues. The CDR3 DNA reads TGTGCCAGCAGCTTATCGGGACAGGGGAATCAGCCCCAGCATTTT. Translating gives CASSLSGQGNQPQHF.

The V gene is TRBV4-1, the J gene TRBJ2-3, with TRBD2 matching over 11 bases. V shed 0 bases and J 4 bases; nucleotides not matched to a gene: 3. From germline, CDR1 is MGHRA and CDR2 YSYEKL. This CDR3 spans 16 amino acids. The CDR3 is CASSQDIAGGSDTQYF. CDR3 bases: TGCGCCAGCAGCCAAGATATAGCGGGGGGGTCAGATACGCAGTATTTT.

The chain employs TRBV19 and TRBJ1-5, with TRBD1 identical over 8 bases. J was trimmed by 5 bases and V by 6 bases; bases with no gene match: 15. The CDR3 is 17 amino acids. Germline V gene sequence: CDR1 LNHDA, CDR2 SQIVND (reference sequence). In DNA, the CDR3 is TGTGCCAGTAGCCAAGAAGGACAGGGAGTAAAGCATCAGCCCCAGCATTTT. This gives the protein CASSQEGQGVKHQPQHF. The full variable domain, completed using reference TRBV19 and TRBJ1-5, is DGGITQSPKYLFRKEGQNVTLSCEQNLNHDAMYWYRQDPGQGLRLIYYSQIVNDFQKGDIAEGYSVSREKKESFPLTVTSAQKNPTAFYLCASSQEGQGVKHQPQHFGDGTRLSIL.

V and J are TRBV19 and TRBJ1-6; D is uncertain. The germline V and J ends were trimmed by 6 bases and 7 bases, with 19 bases remaining between them. CDR1 LNHDA and CDR2 SQIVND come from the germline V gene (reference sequence). The CDR3 length is 16 residues. The CDR3 DNA reads TGTGCCAGTAGCATGGGGTTTCGGGGAAGAAATTCACCCCTCCACTTT. This gives the protein CASSMGFRGRNSPLHF.

The chain combines TRBV5-1 with TRBJ1-5; perhaps TRBD1 as D (6 bases). Germline lookup yields CDR1 SGHRS and CDR2 YFSETQ. The CDR3 sequence is 16 residues long. V gave up 2 bases and J gave up 4 bases, with 16 bases separating them. DNA for the CDR3: TGCGCCAGCAGCTTCTATCTCAGGGGAATGAATCAGCCCCAGCATTTT. It encodes CASSFYLRGMNQPQHF.

The rearrangement links TRBV27 to TRBJ2-7, with 7 bases matching TRBD1. Unmatched junction bases numbered 14, after V lost 8 bases and J lost 7 bases. CDR3 length: 14 amino acids. The germline gives CDR1 MNHEY, CDR2 SMNVEV (reference sequence). CDR3 amino acids: CASAASDRVWEQYF. The CDR3 DNA follows: TGTGCCAGCGCTGCCTCCGACAGGGTCTGGGAGCAGTACTTC.

The chain joins TRBV18 to TRBJ2-1; 8 nucleotides align to TRBD1. V shed 8 bases and J 5 bases; nucleotides not matched to a gene: 5. Germline CDR1 reads KGHSH; CDR2 reads LQKENI. The CDR3 has 13 amino acids. The CDR3 DNA is TGTGCCAGCGCGGGACAGGCTGACAATGAGCAGTTCTTC. Translated, it gives CASAGQADNEQFF. Looking up the rest from reference TRBV18 and TRBJ2-1 gives the full variable domain: NAGVMQNPRHLVRRRGQEARLRCSPMKGHSHVYWYRQLPEEGLKFMVYLQKENIIDESGMPKERFSAEFPKEGPSILRIQQVVRGDSAAYFCASAGQADNEQFFGPGTRLTVL.

The chain links TRBV5-1 to TRBJ2-1; 8 bases are shared with TRBD2. Trimming removed 4 bases from V and 1 base from J; junction bases left unmatched: 4. The CDR3 is 15 amino acids. Germline values: CDR1 SGHRS, CDR2 YFSETQ. As DNA, the CDR3 is TGCGCCAGCAGCCCAGCGGGGGAATCCTACAATGAGCAGTTCTTC. Protein sequence: CASSPAGESYNEQFF.

In DNA, the CDR3 is TGTGCCATCAGTGCACAGGGAGGGACCGGGGAGCTGTTTTTT. Translation gives CAISAQGGTGELFF. The V gene is TRBV10-3, the J gene TRBJ2-2, with TRBD2 as a possible D gene (7 bases). This CDR3 region has 14 residues. The germline CDR1 and CDR2 sequences are ENHRY and SYGVKD. V gave up 4 bases and J gave up 5 bases, with 11 bases separating them.